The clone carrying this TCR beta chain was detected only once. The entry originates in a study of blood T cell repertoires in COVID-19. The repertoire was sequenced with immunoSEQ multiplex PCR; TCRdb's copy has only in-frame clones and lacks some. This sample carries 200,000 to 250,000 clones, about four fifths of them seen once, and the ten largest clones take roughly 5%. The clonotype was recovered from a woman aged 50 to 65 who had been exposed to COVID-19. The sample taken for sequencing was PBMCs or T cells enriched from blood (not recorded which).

Here the CDR3 DNA reads TGTGCCAGCCGACATAACACCATTTACGAGCAGTACTTC. Translation: CASRHNTIYEQYF. The chain joins TRBV2 to TRBJ2-7; D is unresolved. Germline CDR1 and CDR2: SNHLY and FYNNEI. The V end was cut by 8 bases, the J end by 4 bases, with 15 bases between. CDR3 size: 13 residues.